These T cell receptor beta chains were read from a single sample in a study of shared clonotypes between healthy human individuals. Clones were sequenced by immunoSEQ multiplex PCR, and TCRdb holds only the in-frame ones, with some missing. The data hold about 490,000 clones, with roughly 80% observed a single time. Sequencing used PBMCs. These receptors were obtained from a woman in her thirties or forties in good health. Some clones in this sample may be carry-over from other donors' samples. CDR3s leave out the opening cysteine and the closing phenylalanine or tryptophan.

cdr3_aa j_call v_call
ASSLRGYSSYNEQF TRBJ2-1 TRBV7-9
ASSEGPGRPQPQH TRBJ1-5 TRBV2
SVGEPPYEQY TRBJ2-7 TRBV29-1
ASSQQTSLYEQY TRBJ2-7 TRBV28
ASSLIRSGETQY TRBJ2-5 TRBV7-8
ASSLVGSGDTQY TRBJ2-3 TRBV7-8
TSSEVSGNGNEQF TRBJ2-1 TRBV1
ASTEWMAAF TRBJ1-1 TRBV2
ASSPVGGANVLT TRBJ2-6 TRBV6-6
ASSLAGANYYEQY TRBJ2-7 TRBV7-2
ASSQSWTQTRGTDTQY TRBJ2-3 TRBV23-1
ASSETLGGGRSTDTQY TRBJ2-3 TRBV6-1
ASSLAGGSEKLF TRBJ1-4 TRBV7-9
ASGPRETQY TRBJ2-5 TRBV11-2
ASSLPGYEQY TRBJ2-7 TRBV5-6
ASSQDRGRRQETQY TRBJ2-5 TRBV18
ASSVAPDETYEQY TRBJ2-7 TRBV9
ASSQKATGNQPQH TRBJ1-5 TRBV4-1
ASSYSMGVPGNTIY TRBJ1-3 TRBV6-5
ASSPQGSSYEQY TRBJ2-7 TRBV18
ASSDGGRGGEQF TRBJ2-1 TRBV10-1
ASSPSNQETQY TRBJ2-5 TRBV5-4
ASSLGLAGTEQY TRBJ2-7 TRBV5-5
ASSPDRIVGYT TRBJ1-2 TRBV7-3
ATSRDFTEAF TRBJ1-1 TRBV15
ASSAGYSYEQY TRBJ2-7 TRBV27
ASSLVGVDQPQH TRBJ1-5 TRBV28
ASKIGQVYGELF TRBJ2-2 TRBV27
ASSLSTSPPNEQY TRBJ2-7 TRBV27
SVETGGDTQY TRBJ2-3 TRBV29-1
ASRPGQGIGGYT TRBJ1-2 TRBV6-5
ASSRLAGPNTGELF TRBJ2-2 TRBV4-1
ASSRGARAGYT TRBJ1-2 TRBV6-5
ASSAQGTGTQY TRBJ2-5 TRBV7-3
ASSQEGTSGSAGDTQY TRBJ2-3 TRBV4-2
ASRRNTEAF TRBJ1-1 TRBV25-1
ASGLDSGGDEQF TRBJ2-1 TRBV5-1
SVEKGRRSSYNEQF TRBJ2-1 TRBV29-1
SAQGGNEQF TRBJ2-1 TRBV20-1
ASGGLDRDTGELF TRBJ2-2 TRBV25-1
ASSPGGVGQETQY TRBJ2-5 TRBV5-1
ASSLEGEQF TRBJ2-1 TRBV5-6
ASSRDWSNQPQH TRBJ1-5 TRBV7-2
ASSEWGFSGNTIY TRBJ1-3 TRBV28
ASSPTSSQAGELF TRBJ2-2 TRBV28
ASSLLVGAQYEQY TRBJ2-7 TRBV7-3
ASSYGSNQPQH TRBJ1-5 TRBV6-5
ASSLARIAGGEVYTIY TRBJ1-3 TRBV7-9
ASSAGQHEQY TRBJ2-7 TRBV18
ASSPGTRVDQPQH TRBJ1-5 TRBV19
ASQPEEGEGLTEQF TRBJ2-1 TRBV12-2
ASSSRQGATNEKLF TRBJ1-4 TRBV5-4
ATSRDYGIGYGYT TRBJ1-2 TRBV15
AISGQDERGYGYT TRBJ1-2 TRBV10-3
ASSWTGTSVNEQF TRBJ2-1 TRBV5-1
ASSFSPGTSVVGELF TRBJ2-2 TRBV7-7
ASSLRGGTDTQY TRBJ2-3 TRBV5-4